These 25 T cell receptor beta chains came from one sample sequenced in a study of Ad26.COV2.S vaccination and SARS-CoV-2 variants. Assay used: immunoSEQ multiplex PCR; TCRdb lists only in-frame clones, some missing. The sample lists over 85,000 clones, 82% occurring once. The input for sequencing was peripheral blood, taken after recovery from COVID-19. These receptor sequences come from a human donor who had recovered from COVID-19.

The chain carries TRBV9 and TRBJ2-5; 11 nucleotides agree with TRBD1. This CDR3 contains 15 residues. CDR1 SGDLS and CDR2 YYNGEE come from the germline V gene. The V and J ends lost 3 bases and 1 base, in that order; junction bases with no gene match: 2. The CDR3 sequence is CASSAGTGGQETQYF. The CDR3 bases are TGTGCCAGCAGCGCCGGGACAGGGGGCCAAGAGACCCAGTACTTC. The complete variable domain, with remaining parts taken from reference TRBV9 and TRBJ2-5, reads DSGVTQTPKHLITATGQRVTLRCSPRSGDLSVYWYQQSLDQGLQFLIQYYNGEERAKGNILERFSAQQFPDLHSELNLSSLELGDSALYFCASSAGTGGQETQYFGPGTRLLVL.

The chain employs TRBV25-1 and TRBJ2-1; tentatively, D is TRBD1 (5 bases). This CDR3 region has 15 residues. The V gene's germline CDR1 is MGHDK and CDR2 SYGVNS. The V and J ends lost 2 bases and 4 bases respectively, with 12 bases between them. The CDR3 protein is CASSERQILYNEQFF. For the CDR3, the DNA is TGTGCCAGCAGTGAACGACAGATCCTATACAATGAGCAGTTCTTC. The full variable domain, rest sourced from reference TRBV25-1 and TRBJ2-1, is EADIYQTPRYLVIGTGKKITLECSQTMGHDKMYWYQQDPGMELHLIHYSYGVNSTEKGDLSSESTVSRIRTEHFPLTLESARPSHTSQYLCASSERQILYNEQFFGPGTRLTVL.

This clone was seen only a few times. V and J are TRBV7-7 and TRBJ2-1, with TRBD1 matching over 10 bases. Trimming cost V 5 bases and J 5 bases; bases outside gene matches: 3. This CDR3 spans 14 amino acids. CDR1 and CDR2 (germline): SSHAT, FNYEAQ (reference sequence). CDR3 bases: TGTGCCAGCAGCCCCGGGACAGGGGACAATGAGCAGTTCTTC. Translating gives CASSPGTGDNEQFF. Full variable domain (rest looked up from reference TRBV7-7 and TRBJ2-1): GAGVSQSPRYKVTKRGQDVTLRCDPISSHATLYWYQQALGQGPEFLTYFNYEAQPDKSGLPSDRFSAERPEGSISTLTIQRTEQRDSAMYRCASSPGTGDNEQFFGPGTRLTVL.

The gene calls are TRBV19 and TRBJ2-7; D is undetermined. Deletions cut 1 base from V and 1 base from J, with 8 bases between. From germline, CDR1 is LNHDA and CDR2 SQIVND (reference sequence). CDR3 size: 14 residues. CDR3 in amino acids: CASSIVGSSYEQYF. The CDR3 DNA follows: TGTGCCAGTAGTATAGTGGGTTCTTCCTACGAGCAGTACTTC.

CDR3 sequence: CASSESGRNIQYF. The CDR3 DNA sequence: TGCGCCAGCAGTGAGTCGGGACGGAACATTCAGTACTTC. The chain has TRBV10-1 and TRBJ2-4; D tentatively reads TRBD1 or TRBD2 (5 bases each). V lost 0 bases to trimming and J lost 7 bases, with 7 bases between them. The CDR3 spans 13 residues. Germline CDR1 WNHNN, CDR2 SYGVQD (reference sequence).

This clone has only a few counts. This chain connects TRBV24-1 to TRBJ1-5; D unclear. V gave up 4 bases and J gave up 2 bases, with 5 bases separating them. CDR3 size: 13 residues. Germline CDR1 and CDR2: KGHDR and SFDVKD. The CDR3 reads CATSEPGNQPQHF. DNA for the CDR3: TGTGCCACCAGTGAGCCAGGCAATCAGCCCCAGCATTTT.

This sequence joins TRBV28 and TRBJ1-5; D is uncertain. The CDR3 has 16 residues. The V and J ends lost 6 bases and 1 base respectively, with 16 bases between them. The germline gives CDR1 MDHEN, CDR2 SYDVKM. In nucleotides, the CDR3 is TGTGCCAGCAGACCTCGTTCTCCGGGGAGCAATCAGCCCCAGCATTTT. Its protein is CASRPRSPGSNQPQHF.

V usage is TRBV7-2 and J usage is TRBJ1-6; a weak D match, TRBD1 (5 bases). V shed 2 bases and J shed 7 bases, with 12 bases lying between them. Germline loops: CDR1 SGHTA, CDR2 FQGNSA. The length of the CDR3 is 15 residues. CDR3: CASSLRGRENSPLHF. The CDR3 DNA reads as TGTGCCAGCAGCTTACGGGGGAGGGAGAATTCACCCCTCCACTTT. Full variable domain (outside the CDR3, taken from reference TRBV7-2 and TRBJ1-6): GAGVSQSPSNKVTEKGKDVELRCDPISGHTALYWYRQSLGQGLEFLIYFQGNSAPDKSGLPSDRFSAERTGGSVSTLTIQRTQQEDSAVYLCASSLRGRENSPLHFGNGTRLTVT.

J is TRBJ1-2 and V is TRBV3-1 (or the pseudogene TRBV3-2); D call uncertain. There are 15 residues in the CDR3. Per germline, CDR1 LGHDT and CDR2 YNNKEL (reference sequence). The V end lost 4 bases, the J end lost 2 bases, and 14 bases lay between the germline ends. The CDR3 DNA sequence: TGTGCCAGCAGCCGGAGGACGACCTGGAACTATGGCTACACCTTC. Translation gives CASSRRTTWNYGYTF.

The chain employs TRBV9 and TRBJ2-3; a weak D match, TRBD2 (5 bases). The germline V gene has CDR1 SGDLS and CDR2 YYNGEE. This CDR3 spans 13 amino acids. V was clipped by 4 bases and J by 6 bases, with 12 bases between them. The CDR3 DNA reads TGTGCCAGCAGCCCGGGGTCTTTGGATACGCAGTATTTT. Protein sequence: CASSPGSLDTQYF.

The chain links TRBV5-6 to TRBJ2-1; D may be TRBD2 (6 bases). From germline, CDR1 is SGHDT and CDR2 YYEEEE. The CDR3 runs to 16 residues. V dropped 0 bases and J dropped 8 bases, with 18 bases sitting between them. This chain's CDR3 is CASSLAFSGRGYEQFF. The CDR3 DNA reads TGTGCCAGCAGCTTGGCATTTAGCGGAAGAGGTTATGAGCAGTTCTTC. Looking up the rest from reference TRBV5-6 and TRBJ2-1 gives the full variable domain: DAGVTQSPTHLIKTRGQQVTLRCSPKSGHDTVSWYQQALGQGPQFIFQYYEEEERQRGNFPDRFSGHQFPNYSSELNVNALLLGDSALYLCASSLAFSGRGYEQFFGPGTRLTVL.

V and J are TRBV5-8 and TRBJ1-1, with a possible D match to TRBD1 (5 bases). CDR3 size: 18 residues. V shed 2 bases and J shed 1 base, with 21 bases lying between them. Germline CDR1 is SGHTS and CDR2 is YDEGEE. CDR3 protein: CASSFRRAGKGTNTEAFF. CDR3 in DNA: TGTGCCAGCAGCTTTCGGAGGGCAGGGAAGGGAACGAACACTGAAGCTTTCTTT. Drawing the rest from reference TRBV5-8 and TRBJ1-1, the complete variable domain is EAGVTQSPTHLIKTRGQQATLRCSPISGHTSVYWYQQALGLGLQFLLWYDEGEERNRGNFPPRFSGRQFPNYSSELNVNALELEDSALYLCASSFRRAGKGTNTEAFFGQGTRLTVV.

V is TRBV7-2 and J is TRBJ2-2; D uncertain. From germline, CDR1 is SGHTA and CDR2 FQGNSA. The length of the CDR3 is 15 residues. V lost 5 bases and J lost 6, with 16 bases in between. The CDR3: CASSARLGQAGELFF. CDR3 nucleotide sequence: TGTGCCAGCAGCGCCCGTCTCGGCCAGGCCGGGGAGCTGTTTTTT. The entire variable domain, with the rest obtained from reference TRBV7-2 and TRBJ2-2, is as follows: GAGVSQSPSNKVTEKGKDVELRCDPISGHTALYWYRQSLGQGLEFLIYFQGNSAPDKSGLPSDRFSAERTGGSVSTLTIQRTQQEDSAVYLCASSARLGQAGELFFGEGSRLTVL.

Here the CDR3 reads CASSLLLAGQETQYF. CDR3 nucleotide sequence: TGTGCCAGCAGCCTCCTGCTAGCGGGCCAAGAGACCCAGTACTTC. The chain is built from TRBV5-6 and TRBJ2-5; 8 bases agree with TRBD2. CDR1 is SGHDT, CDR2 YYEEEE, per germline. The CDR3 contains 15 residues. Trimming at V came to 4 bases and at J to 1 base, leaving 6 bases not matched to a gene.

The chain joins TRBV29-1 to TRBJ2-7; D ambiguous. The V gene's germline CDR1 is SQVTM and CDR2 ANQGSEA. Trimming removed 5 bases at V and 1 base at J, with 15 bases between. There are 14 residues in the CDR3. CDR3 loop: CSVRNSDPSYEQYF. Here the CDR3 DNA reads TGCAGCGTTCGGAATTCCGACCCGTCCTACGAGCAGTACTTC.

The chain carries TRBV28 and TRBJ1-1; D remains unclear. The CDR3 length is 14 residues. Trimming removed 1 base from V and 1 base from J, with 7 bases in between. Germline assignment: CDR1 MDHEN and CDR2 SYDVKM. The CDR3 DNA is TGTGCCAGCAGTTTATCCAGATCGAACACTGAAGCTTTCTTT. This translates into CASSLSRSNTEAFF.

V usage is TRBV24-1 and J usage is TRBJ1-1; D is ambiguous. The CDR3 consists of 15 residues. Germline values: CDR1 KGHDR, CDR2 SFDVKD. The V gene lost 5 bases and the J gene lost 0 bases, with 12 bases spanning the gap. The CDR3 sequence is CATSAKGPMNTEAFF. CDR3 in DNA: TGTGCCACCAGTGCCAAAGGGCCGATGAACACTGAAGCTTTCTTT.

V usage is TRBV7-9 and J usage is TRBJ1-1; D gene ambiguous. CDR3 length equals 16 residues. Trimming left V 5 bases short and J 1 base short, with 17 bases between. The germline gives CDR1 SEHNR, CDR2 FQNEAQ (reference sequence). CDR3 nucleotides: TGTGCCAGCAGCCTCGAGGGAGGGCGGGGGAACACTGAAGCTTTCTTT. Translating gives CASSLEGGRGNTEAFF.

The chain uses TRBV28 and TRBJ1-1; no firm D call. The CDR3 is 13 amino acids. Trimming pared 1 base from V and 0 bases from J, leaving 3 bases between. The germline V gene has CDR1 MDHEN and CDR2 SYDVKM. CDR3 in DNA: TGTGCCAGCAGTTTATCAGTGAACACTGAAGCTTTCTTT. This gives the protein CASSLSVNTEAFF.

With regard to this clone: One end of the junction is discordant with germline, which a read error may explain. This chain joins TRBV2 and TRBJ1-3; 9 bases line up with TRBD1. This CDR3 is built from 14 residues. CDR1 is SNHLY and CDR2 is FYNNEI in the germline V gene. CDR3 in amino acids: CASSGARTGAKVDF. CDR3 nucleotide sequence: TGTGCCAGCAGTGGGGCTCGGACAGGGGCCAAGGTAGATTTT.

The J gene is TRBJ1-5, the V gene TRBV12-5; TRBD1 matches at 10 bases. Germline CDR1 reads LGHNT; CDR2 reads FRNRAP. The V and J ends lost 3 bases and 4 bases, in that order; junction bases with no gene match: 3. CDR3 length equals 15 residues. The CDR3 reads CASGLGTGVNQPQHF. DNA for the CDR3: TGTGCTAGTGGTTTAGGGACAGGGGTTAATCAGCCCCAGCATTTT.

V is TRBV28 and J is TRBJ2-7; 11 nucleotides agree with TRBD1. The V gene's germline CDR1 is MDHEN and CDR2 SYDVKM. This CDR3 has 15 residues. Losses at the gene ends were 7 bases for V and 2 bases for J; bases not matched to a gene: 7. This chain's CDR3 is CASTMDRGLTYEQYF. CDR3 bases: TGTGCCAGCACCATGGACAGGGGGCTTACCTACGAGCAGTACTTC. The full variable domain, rest sourced from reference TRBV28 and TRBJ2-7, is DVKVTQSSRYLVKRTGEKVFLECVQDMDHENMFWYRQDPGLGLRLIYFSYDVKMKEKGDIPEGYSVSREKKERFSLILESASTNQTSMYLCASTMDRGLTYEQYFGPGTRLTVT.

Here the CDR3 DNA reads TGTGCCAGCAGCTATGGACGACAGGGGAGAGGGTCACCCCTCCACTTT. Translated, it gives CASSYGRQGRGSPLHF. This chain joins TRBV28 and TRBJ1-6, with 8 bases matching TRBD1. The trim removed 6 bases at V and 10 bases at J, leaving 14 bases unmatched. The V gene's germline CDR1 is MDHEN and CDR2 SYDVKM. The CDR3 is 16 amino acids. Combining the CDR3 with reference TRBV28 and TRBJ1-6 gives the whole variable domain DVKVTQSSRYLVKRTGEKVFLECVQDMDHENMFWYRQDPGLGLRLIYFSYDVKMKEKGDIPEGYSVSREKKERFSLILESASTNQTSMYLCASSYGRQGRGSPLHFGNGTRLTVT.

The J gene is TRBJ1-2, the V gene TRBV3-1 (or the pseudogene TRBV3-2), with no clear D. Germline values: CDR1 LGHDT, CDR2 YNNKEL (reference sequence). There are 13 residues in the CDR3. The V end lost 0 bases, the J end lost 3 bases, and 5 bases lay between the germline ends. The CDR3: CASSQDSYYGYTF. In DNA form, the CDR3 reads TGTGCCAGCAGCCAAGACAGCTACTATGGCTACACCTTC.

The gene calls are TRBV11-2 and TRBJ2-1, with D possibly matching TRBD2 (5 bases). V was cut by 0 bases and J by 0 bases, with 9 bases left in between. Germline V gene data show CDR1 as SGHAT and CDR2 as FQNNGV. This CDR3 contains 16 residues. CDR3 sequence (DNA): TGTGCCAGCAGCTTAGAATTCACTAGCTCCTACAATGAGCAGTTCTTC. It translates to CASSLEFTSSYNEQFF.